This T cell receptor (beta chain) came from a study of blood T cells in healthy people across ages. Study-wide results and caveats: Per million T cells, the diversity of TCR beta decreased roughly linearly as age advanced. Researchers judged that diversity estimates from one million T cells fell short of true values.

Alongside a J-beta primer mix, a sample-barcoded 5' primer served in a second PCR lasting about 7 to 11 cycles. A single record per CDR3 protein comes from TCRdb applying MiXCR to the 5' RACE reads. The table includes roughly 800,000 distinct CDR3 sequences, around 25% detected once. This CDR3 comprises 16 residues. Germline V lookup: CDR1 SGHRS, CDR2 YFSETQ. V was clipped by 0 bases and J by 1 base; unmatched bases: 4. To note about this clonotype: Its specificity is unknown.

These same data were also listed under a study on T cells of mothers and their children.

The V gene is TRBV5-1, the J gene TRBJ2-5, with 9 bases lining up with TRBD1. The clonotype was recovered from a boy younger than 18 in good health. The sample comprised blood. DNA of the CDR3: TGCGCCAGCAGCTTGGCCGGACAGGGGCCCCAAGAGACCCAGTACTTC. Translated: CASSLAGQGPQETQYF.